The clone carrying this T cell receptor beta chain was seen repeatedly, ten times or more. What it recognizes is unknown. The CDR3 loop spans 15 amino acids. Germline V lookup: CDR1 KGHSH, CDR2 LQKENI. V trimming: 3 bases; J trimming: 7 bases; junction bases outside the gene matches: 10. Time point specified: patch test 2, 6 weeks after DPC sensitization. Treatment noted: therapeutic diphenylcyclopropenone sensitization with weekly scalp DPC. This entry belongs to a study of human T cells and chemical hapten exposure. General study findings and limits: With DPC sensitization, TCRs exceeding 1 in 1000 frequency showed no change.

The library gave individual cDNA molecules unique molecular identifiers. TCRdb recomputed calls from the RACE reads with MiXCR, one row per CDR3 protein. The repertoire includes approximately 120,000 distinct CDR3 sequences, 9% to 9.5% of them detected once, and more than 3% sits in the top ten. Sequenced material: whole blood, taken in connection with sensitization to the hapten diphenylcyclopropenone (DPC). The source is a woman aged 35 to 49 with alopecia areata. Some clones in this sample may be carry-over from other donors' samples. V gene TRBV18 combines with J gene TRBJ2-5, with TRBD1 matching 8 bases. The CDR3 coding sequence is TGTGCCAGCTCACCGGGGGCAGGACAGGGAGCGACCCAGTACTTC. Protein product: CASSPGAGQGATQYF.